This T cell receptor beta chain comes out of a study of control samples from healthy donors and cancer patients. Assay: immunoSEQ multiplex PCR; the TCRdb copy retains only in-frame clones and omits some. The top ten clones hold roughly 29% of a sample with roughly 20,000 clones, approximately 81% of them seen once. Germline trimming cut 6 bases from V and 4 bases from J; bases unmatched to any gene: 12. Germline CDR1 reads SEHNR; CDR2 reads FQNEAQ (reference sequence). CDR3 size: 16 residues. This clone was seen just once. This TCR came from a woman in her 70s with lung cancer. This sequence joins TRBV7-9 and TRBJ1-5, with TRBD1 identical over 7 bases. Specimen: PBMCs. The DNA of the CDR3 is TGTGCCAGCAGTCCCCAGGGGGAGGGGAAAAATCAGCCCCAGCATTTT. Protein: CASSPQGEGKNQPQHF.